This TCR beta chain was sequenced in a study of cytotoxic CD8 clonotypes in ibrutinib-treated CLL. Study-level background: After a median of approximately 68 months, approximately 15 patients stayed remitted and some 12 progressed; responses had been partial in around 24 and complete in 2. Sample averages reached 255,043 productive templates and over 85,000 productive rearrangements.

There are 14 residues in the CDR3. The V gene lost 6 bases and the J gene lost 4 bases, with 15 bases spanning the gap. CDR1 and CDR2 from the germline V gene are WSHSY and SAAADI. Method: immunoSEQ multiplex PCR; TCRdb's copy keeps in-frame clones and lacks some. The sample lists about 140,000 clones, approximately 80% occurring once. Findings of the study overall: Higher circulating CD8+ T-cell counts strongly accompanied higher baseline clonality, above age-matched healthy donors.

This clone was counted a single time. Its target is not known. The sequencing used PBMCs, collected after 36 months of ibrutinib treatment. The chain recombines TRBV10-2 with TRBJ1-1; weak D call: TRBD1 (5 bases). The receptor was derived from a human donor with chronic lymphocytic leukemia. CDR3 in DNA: TGCGCCAGCAGAATTGGGACCGCCCGCACTGAAGCTTTCTTT. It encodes CASRIGTARTEAFF.